This TCR beta chain was identified during a study of naive and memory T cell subsets. Four subsets defined by CD45RA and CD27 were sorted after CD3, CD4, CD8 and live/dead staining. Points from the study as a whole: From naive to CM, EM and EMRA, diversity decreased and Gini increased. Over 85% of naive TCR sequences appeared only once, unlike memory subsets. Especially in CD8 cells, naive repertoires contained a few larger clonotypes, possibly CD45RA-re-expressing memory cells. RNA-based TCR counts may shift with T cell activation and differentiation.

Trimming removed 7 bases at V and 2 bases at J, with 24 bases between. Germline V CDR1 and CDR2: SQVTM, ANQGSEA. This CDR3 spans 17 amino acids. Two oligonucleotides, mixed equimolar, formed the beta constant-region primer covering TRBC1 and TRBC2. Ligated cDNA was amplified by four rounds of PCR with nested alpha and beta constant-region primers and SP2. One entry per CDR3 protein, called by TCRdb with MiXCR from the UMI-ligation and nested PCR reads. The sample gives about 150,000 distinct CDR3 sequences, roughly 22% of which show up once; around 0.097% is in the top ten. This clonotype was counted only a few times. Its cognate antigen is unknown.

The source of this sequence is a human donor in good health. The V and J genes are TRBV29-1 and TRBJ1-3, with TRBD1 as a possible D gene (6 bases). The sample taken for sequencing was naive CD4+ T cells from blood. Here the CDR3 DNA reads TGCAGCGCTGGGTTTGTGCGATCGGCAGGGGCTGGAAACACCATATATTTT. Translation: CSAGFVRSAGAGNTIYF.